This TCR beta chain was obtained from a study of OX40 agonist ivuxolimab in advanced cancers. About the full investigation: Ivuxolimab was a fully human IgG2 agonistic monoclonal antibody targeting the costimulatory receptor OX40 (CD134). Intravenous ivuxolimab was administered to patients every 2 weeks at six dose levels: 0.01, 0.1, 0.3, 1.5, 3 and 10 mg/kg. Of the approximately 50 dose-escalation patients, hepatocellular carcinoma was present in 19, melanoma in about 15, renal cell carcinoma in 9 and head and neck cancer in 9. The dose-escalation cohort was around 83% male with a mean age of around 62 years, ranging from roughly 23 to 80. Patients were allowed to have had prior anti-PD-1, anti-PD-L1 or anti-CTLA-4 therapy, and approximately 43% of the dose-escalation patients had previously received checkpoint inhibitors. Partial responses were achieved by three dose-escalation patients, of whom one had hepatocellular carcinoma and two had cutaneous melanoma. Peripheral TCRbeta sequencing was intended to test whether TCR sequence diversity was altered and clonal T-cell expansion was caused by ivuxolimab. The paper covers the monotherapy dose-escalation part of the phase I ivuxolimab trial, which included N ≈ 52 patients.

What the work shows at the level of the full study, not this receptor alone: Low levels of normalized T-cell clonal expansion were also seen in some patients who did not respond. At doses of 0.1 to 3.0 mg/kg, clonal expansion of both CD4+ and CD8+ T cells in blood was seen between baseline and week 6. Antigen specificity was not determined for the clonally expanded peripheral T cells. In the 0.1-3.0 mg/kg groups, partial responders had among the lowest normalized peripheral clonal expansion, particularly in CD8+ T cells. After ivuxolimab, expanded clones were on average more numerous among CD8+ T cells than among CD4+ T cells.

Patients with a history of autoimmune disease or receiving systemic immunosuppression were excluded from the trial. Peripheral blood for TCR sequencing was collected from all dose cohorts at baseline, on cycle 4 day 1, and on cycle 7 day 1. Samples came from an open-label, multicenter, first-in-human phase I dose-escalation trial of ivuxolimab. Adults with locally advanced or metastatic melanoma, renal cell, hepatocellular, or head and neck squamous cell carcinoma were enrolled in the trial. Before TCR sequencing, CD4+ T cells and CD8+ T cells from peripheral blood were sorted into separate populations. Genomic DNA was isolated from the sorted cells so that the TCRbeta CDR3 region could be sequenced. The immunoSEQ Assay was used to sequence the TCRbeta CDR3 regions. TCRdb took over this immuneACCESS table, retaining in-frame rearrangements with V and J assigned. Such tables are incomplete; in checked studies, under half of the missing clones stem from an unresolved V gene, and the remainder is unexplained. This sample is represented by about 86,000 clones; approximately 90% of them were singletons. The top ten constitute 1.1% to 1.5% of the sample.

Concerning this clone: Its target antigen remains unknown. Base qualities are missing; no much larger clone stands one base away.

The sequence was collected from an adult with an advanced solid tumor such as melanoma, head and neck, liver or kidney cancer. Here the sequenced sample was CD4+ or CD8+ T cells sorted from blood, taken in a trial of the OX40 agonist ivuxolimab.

The CDR3: CAIGDWRRLNEQFF. The DNA is as follows: TGTGCCATCGGCGATTGGCGCCGTCTCAATGAGCAGTTCTTC. The rearrangement joined TRBV10-3 to TRBJ2-1; no D gene call is confident. V sheds 8 bases and J sheds 6 bases, leaving 17 bases between their ends. The CDR3 covers 14 residues, taking in both the cysteine and the phenylalanine. Of all the DNA, just the CDR3 is kept, 42 bases in frame from base 1. In the germline V gene, CDR1 corresponds to ENHRY and CDR2 to SYGVKD.